These T cell receptor beta chains were read from a single sample in a study of shared clonotypes between healthy human individuals. Clones were sequenced by immunoSEQ multiplex PCR, and TCRdb holds only the in-frame ones, with some missing. The data contain roughly 890,000 clones, 80% to 95% of them singletons. Sequencing was carried out using naive CD8+ T cells sorted from blood. All receptors come from a man younger than 45 in good health. CDR3s include the opening cysteine and the closing phenylalanine or tryptophan. Fields, in order: D gene, clone size, CDR3 length, J gene, V gene, CDR3 DNA, CDR3 protein. The D gene is left open where the match is weak. Size values are once, few and many counts, or a class for expanded clones, and some rows have none.

d_gene: .; abundance: .; len: 15; j_gene: TRBJ2-7; v_gene: TRBV21-1; CDR3nt: TGTGCCAGCAGCGAGGGACAGTTCCACCTAAAGGAGCAGTACTTC; CDR3aa: CASSEGQFHLKEQYF
d_gene: .; abundance: .; len: 16; j_gene: TRBJ2-5; v_gene: TRBV7-7; CDR3nt: TGTGCTAGCAGCTCCATATTTGAGGGAATCGGGGAGACCCAGTACTTC; CDR3aa: CASSSIFEGIGETQYF
d_gene: TRBD2; abundance: .; len: 14; j_gene: TRBJ2-5; v_gene: TRBV13; CDR3nt: TGTGCCAGCAGCATCAGACTAGCTGGAGAGACCCAGTACTTC; CDR3aa: CASSIRLAGETQYF
d_gene: .; abundance: .; len: 14; j_gene: TRBJ2-7; v_gene: TRBV7-9; CDR3nt: TGTGCCAGCAGCCCGCTTAGCGCCTCCTACGAGCAGTACTTC; CDR3aa: CASSPLSASYEQYF
d_gene: .; abundance: .; len: 14; j_gene: TRBJ1-1; v_gene: TRBV10-3; CDR3nt: TGTGCCATCAGTGAGTTGAGGGGGGACACTGAAGCTTTCTTT; CDR3aa: CAISELRGDTEAFF
d_gene: TRBD1; abundance: .; len: 16; j_gene: TRBJ2-7; v_gene: TRBV23-1; CDR3nt: TGCGCCAGCAGTGCACCAAAAGACAGGGAACCCTACGAGCAGTACTTC; CDR3aa: CASSAPKDREPYEQYF
d_gene: TRBD2; abundance: .; len: 18; j_gene: TRBJ2-7; v_gene: TRBV7-6; CDR3nt: TGTGCCAGCAGCTCTCCTATTACTAGCGGGATATTCTCCTACGAGCAGTACTTC; CDR3aa: CASSSPITSGIFSYEQYF
d_gene: TRBD2; abundance: .; len: 15; j_gene: TRBJ2-5; v_gene: TRBV9; CDR3nt: TGTGCCAGCAGCGGAGGGACTACGTACCAAGAGACCCAGTACTTC; CDR3aa: CASSGGTTYQETQYF
d_gene: .; abundance: .; len: 13; j_gene: TRBJ2-2; v_gene: TRBV7-9; CDR3nt: TGTGCCAGCAGCTTACCGGGGACCGGGGAGCTGTTTTTT; CDR3aa: CASSLPGTGELFF
d_gene: .; abundance: .; len: 14; j_gene: TRBJ2-1; v_gene: TRBV11-2; CDR3nt: TGTGCCAGCAGTCGGTCGGGGAACAGAGCTGAGCAGTTCTTC; CDR3aa: CASSRSGNRAEQFF
d_gene: TRBD1; abundance: .; len: 14; j_gene: TRBJ2-7; v_gene: TRBV6-5; CDR3nt: TGTGCCAGCAGTTATGTTGGGACAGCAGGCGAGCAGTACTTC; CDR3aa: CASSYVGTAGEQYF
d_gene: .; abundance: .; len: 13; j_gene: TRBJ1-1; v_gene: TRBV7-9; CDR3nt: TGTGCCAGCAGCTTACCAGGGGACACTGAAGCTTTCTTT; CDR3aa: CASSLPGDTEAFF
d_gene: TRBD2; abundance: .; len: 17; j_gene: TRBJ2-7; v_gene: TRBV11-2; CDR3nt: TGTGCCAGCAGCTCCTACCCCGGGACTAGCGGATCCTACGAGCAGTACTTC; CDR3aa: CASSSYPGTSGSYEQYF
d_gene: TRBD2; abundance: .; len: 18; j_gene: TRBJ2-3; v_gene: TRBV2; CDR3nt: TGTGCCAGCAGTGAAAGGCCCGGTCTAGCGGGAGTAGGAGATACGCAGTATTTT; CDR3aa: CASSERPGLAGVGDTQYF
d_gene: TRBD2; abundance: .; len: 17; j_gene: TRBJ2-1; v_gene: TRBV9; CDR3nt: TGTGCCAGCAGCGCGCCGGAGGGACTAGCGGGAGACAATGAGCAGTTCTTC; CDR3aa: CASSAPEGLAGDNEQFF
d_gene: .; abundance: .; len: 17; j_gene: TRBJ2-3; v_gene: TRBV7-6; CDR3nt: TGTGCCAGCAGCTTAATTTTAGGAGCCGAAAGCACAGATACGCAGTATTTT; CDR3aa: CASSLILGAESTDTQYF
d_gene: .; abundance: .; len: 12; j_gene: TRBJ2-7; v_gene: TRBV27; CDR3nt: TGTGCCAGCAGGGCAGGGTTCAACGAGCAGTACTTC; CDR3aa: CASRAGFNEQYF
d_gene: .; abundance: .; len: 13; j_gene: TRBJ2-7; v_gene: TRBV7-2; CDR3nt: TGTGCCACCGACTCGACAATAACCTACGAGCAGTACTTC; CDR3aa: CATDSTITYEQYF
d_gene: .; abundance: .; len: 14; j_gene: TRBJ2-7; v_gene: TRBV19; CDR3nt: TGTGCCAGTAGTATTGGGCCAGGGGTTCTCGAGCAGTACTTC; CDR3aa: CASSIGPGVLEQYF
d_gene: .; abundance: .; len: 11; j_gene: TRBJ1-1; v_gene: TRBV29-1; CDR3nt: TGCGGATGTTCCGGAGACACTGAAGCTTTCTTT; CDR3aa: CGCSGDTEAFF
d_gene: TRBD1; abundance: .; len: 15; j_gene: TRBJ2-3; v_gene: TRBV10-3; CDR3nt: TGTGCCATCAGAGGCGACAGGGGGCCGGAAGATACGCAGTATTTT; CDR3aa: CAIRGDRGPEDTQYF
d_gene: .; abundance: .; len: 14; j_gene: TRBJ2-7; v_gene: TRBV7-9; CDR3nt: TGTGCCAGCGCACCCAGGCAGACCCTCTACGAGCAGTACTTC; CDR3aa: CASAPRQTLYEQYF
d_gene: .; abundance: .; len: 17; j_gene: TRBJ2-7; v_gene: TRBV11-2; CDR3nt: TGTGCCAGCAGCTTAGACGCTTTGCAGGGGCATGTCCACGAGCAGTACTTC; CDR3aa: CASSLDALQGHVHEQYF
d_gene: .; abundance: .; len: 14; j_gene: TRBJ2-1; v_gene: TRBV27; CDR3nt: TGTGCCAGCAGTTTATACGCCTACAACAATGAGCAGTTCTTC; CDR3aa: CASSLYAYNNEQFF
d_gene: .; abundance: .; len: 12; j_gene: TRBJ2-7; v_gene: TRBV10-3; CDR3nt: TGTGCCATCAGTGAGGAGGGATACGAGCAGTACTTC; CDR3aa: CAISEEGYEQYF
d_gene: TRBD2; abundance: .; len: 16; j_gene: TRBJ2-7; v_gene: TRBV5-6; CDR3nt: TGTGCCAGCAGCTCCCTCTTAGCGGGAGACCCCTACGAGCAGTACTTC; CDR3aa: CASSSLLAGDPYEQYF
d_gene: TRBD2; abundance: .; len: 16; j_gene: TRBJ2-7; v_gene: TRBV11-2; CDR3nt: TGTGCCAGCAGCTTAGTTCCGGCGGGAGGGGCGTACGAGCAGTACTTC; CDR3aa: CASSLVPAGGAYEQYF
d_gene: .; abundance: few; len: 16; j_gene: TRBJ2-3; v_gene: TRBV2; CDR3nt: TGTGCCAGCAGTACGGCAGGGGAAACGAGCACAGATACGCAGTATTTT; CDR3aa: CASSTAGETSTDTQYF
d_gene: .; abundance: few; len: 14; j_gene: TRBJ1-5; v_gene: TRBV7-9; CDR3nt: TGTGCCAGCAGCACGGGACACGGGACGTTGCCCCAGCATTTT; CDR3aa: CASSTGHGTLPQHF
d_gene: .; abundance: .; len: 15; j_gene: TRBJ1-2; v_gene: TRBV7-9; CDR3nt: TGTGCCAGCAGCTTGGGCAGGGCGGGGAACTATGGCTACACCTTC; CDR3aa: CASSLGRAGNYGYTF
d_gene: TRBD2; abundance: .; len: 15; j_gene: TRBJ2-7; v_gene: TRBV5-4; CDR3nt: TGTGCCAGCAGCGAAACTAGCGGGGACTCCTACGAGCAGTACTTC; CDR3aa: CASSETSGDSYEQYF
d_gene: .; abundance: .; len: 15; j_gene: TRBJ2-1; v_gene: TRBV4-1; CDR3nt: TGCGCCAGCAGCCAAGATAGGCTAGCCGACAATGAGCAGTTCTTC; CDR3aa: CASSQDRLADNEQFF
d_gene: .; abundance: .; len: 12; j_gene: TRBJ2-2; v_gene: TRBV7-9; CDR3nt: TGTGCCAGCCTCAAAGTTATCGGGGAGCTGTTTTTT; CDR3aa: CASLKVIGELFF
d_gene: .; abundance: .; len: 17; j_gene: TRBJ2-5; v_gene: TRBV7-9; CDR3nt: TGTGCCAGCAGCACCCCCGGACTAACGGACTACCAAGAGACCCAGTACTTC; CDR3aa: CASSTPGLTDYQETQYF
d_gene: TRBD2; abundance: .; len: 14; j_gene: TRBJ2-7; v_gene: TRBV5-4; CDR3nt: TGTGCCAGCAACCAAGCGGGAGCCCCCTCCGAGCAGTACTTC; CDR3aa: CASNQAGAPSEQYF
d_gene: .; abundance: .; len: 17; j_gene: TRBJ1-5; v_gene: TRBV30; CDR3nt: TGTGCCTGGAGTGGGCAAGATAATTATAATAGCAATCAGCCCCAGCATTTT; CDR3aa: CAWSGQDNYNSNQPQHF
d_gene: TRBD1; abundance: .; len: 14; j_gene: TRBJ1-4; v_gene: TRBV5-1; CDR3nt: TGCGCCAGCAGCTTAGGACAGGGAAATGAAAAACTGTTTTTT; CDR3aa: CASSLGQGNEKLFF
d_gene: TRBD1; abundance: .; len: 14; j_gene: TRBJ2-3; v_gene: TRBV27; CDR3nt: TGTGCCAGCAGTTTACGGGACAGGGCAGATACGCAGTATTTT; CDR3aa: CASSLRDRADTQYF
d_gene: TRBD2; abundance: .; len: 15; j_gene: TRBJ2-1; v_gene: TRBV4-1; CDR3nt: TGCGCCAGCAGCCAAGTGACGGGAGGGCCGAGTGGGCAGTTCTTC; CDR3aa: CASSQVTGGPSGQFF
d_gene: .; abundance: once; len: 16; j_gene: TRBJ2-1; v_gene: TRBV7-9; CDR3nt: TGTGCCAGCAGCGGGAATGGGCGGGGCCGCAGCAATGAGCAGTTCTTC; CDR3aa: CASSGNGRGRSNEQFF
d_gene: .; abundance: few; len: 14; j_gene: TRBJ2-7; v_gene: TRBV27; CDR3nt: TGTGCCAGCAGCCTGGACGGGGGGCCCTACGAGCAGTACTTC; CDR3aa: CASSLDGGPYEQYF
d_gene: .; abundance: .; len: 14; j_gene: TRBJ2-7; v_gene: TRBV7-3; CDR3nt: TGTGCCAGCAGCCAAGGTAGCGGAGAATACGAGCAGTACTTC; CDR3aa: CASSQGSGEYEQYF
d_gene: TRBD2; abundance: .; len: 14; j_gene: TRBJ2-2; v_gene: TRBV10-1; CDR3nt: TGCGCCAGCAGTAGCGGGAGGGGGGCCGGGGAGCTGTTTTTT; CDR3aa: CASSSGRGAGELFF
d_gene: .; abundance: .; len: 16; j_gene: TRBJ2-3; v_gene: TRBV27; CDR3nt: TGTGCCAGCAGTCCCATGTCCGGGAAATACACAGATACGCAGTATTTT; CDR3aa: CASSPMSGKYTDTQYF
d_gene: .; abundance: .; len: 15; j_gene: TRBJ2-7; v_gene: TRBV11-2; CDR3nt: TGTGCCAGCAGCTTAGGGTCGACGGCAGTCTACGAGCAGTACTTC; CDR3aa: CASSLGSTAVYEQYF
d_gene: .; abundance: .; len: 12; j_gene: TRBJ2-7; v_gene: TRBV7-2; CDR3nt: TGTGCCAGCGAGGGGCAGAGTTACGAGCAGTACTTC; CDR3aa: CASEGQSYEQYF
d_gene: .; abundance: .; len: 17; j_gene: TRBJ2-3; v_gene: TRBV4-1; CDR3nt: TGCGCCAGCAGCCAAGACGGGATGCTAGCTAGTACAGATACGCAGTATTTT; CDR3aa: CASSQDGMLASTDTQYF
d_gene: TRBD1; abundance: .; len: 14; j_gene: TRBJ1-5; v_gene: TRBV5-1; CDR3nt: TGCGCCAGCAGCTCCGGACAGGGGGGGCAGCCCCAGCATTTT; CDR3aa: CASSSGQGGQPQHF
d_gene: .; abundance: .; len: 12; j_gene: TRBJ2-3; v_gene: TRBV5-6; CDR3nt: TGTGCCAGCAGCTTTAGCACAGATACGCAGTATTTT; CDR3aa: CASSFSTDTQYF
d_gene: .; abundance: .; len: 11; j_gene: TRBJ1-2; v_gene: TRBV10-3; CDR3nt: TGTGCCATCAGTGGGAACTATGGCTACACCTTC; CDR3aa: CAISGNYGYTF
d_gene: .; abundance: .; len: 16; j_gene: TRBJ1-1; v_gene: TRBV6-4; CDR3nt: TGTGCCAGCAGTCGCTACTCTGGAGGGGCGAACACTGAAGCTTTCTTT; CDR3aa: CASSRYSGGANTEAFF
d_gene: .; abundance: once; len: 15; j_gene: TRBJ1-5; v_gene: TRBV7-3; CDR3nt: TGTGCCAGCAGCGAAGAACCGGGCCCCAATCAGCCCCAGCATTTT; CDR3aa: CASSEEPGPNQPQHF
d_gene: TRBD2; abundance: .; len: 16; j_gene: TRBJ2-2; v_gene: TRBV9; CDR3nt: TGTGCCAGCAGCGGGACAACTAGCGGCAACACCGGGGAGCTGTTTTTT; CDR3aa: CASSGTTSGNTGELFF
d_gene: TRBD2; abundance: .; len: 15; j_gene: TRBJ2-7; v_gene: TRBV7-8; CDR3nt: TGTGCCAGCAGCCGGAAAGGCGGGAGAGCCTACGAGCAGTACTTC; CDR3aa: CASSRKGGRAYEQYF
d_gene: TRBD1; abundance: .; len: 15; j_gene: TRBJ2-2; v_gene: TRBV10-3; CDR3nt: TGTGCCATCGGGACGGGACAGGGGAACACCGGGGAGCTGTTTTTT; CDR3aa: CAIGTGQGNTGELFF